A single sample gave rise to the 21 T cell receptor beta chains below, sequenced in a study of tumor-infiltrating lymphocytes in localized non-small cell lung cancer. Clones were read by immunoSEQ multiplex PCR, and TCRdb kept only the in-frame ones, dropping some. The sample has 25,000 to 30,000 clones, approximately 85% seen once. The material sequenced was lung tumor tissue. Receptors were obtained from a human donor with non-small cell lung cancer.

This chain uses TRBV6-6 with TRBJ1-1; 8 positions match TRBD1. In germline, CDR1 is MNHNY, CDR2 SVGAGI (reference sequence). With 7 bases clipped from V and 5 bases from J, the junction kept 9 bases outside the gene matches. CDR3 size: 14 residues. CDR3 in amino acids: CASIDRGVTTEAFF. The CDR3 DNA sequence: TGTGCCAGCATTGACAGGGGTGTAACGACTGAAGCTTTCTTT.

The DNA of the CDR3 is TGTGCCAGTAGTATCGGTGGAGGGGAGCTGTTTTTT. Amino acids: CASSIGGGELFF. The chain links TRBV19 to TRBJ2-2; D call uncertain. Germline V lookup: CDR1 LNHDA, CDR2 SQIVND (reference sequence). CDR3 size: 12 residues. Trimming pared 3 bases from V and 8 bases from J, leaving 7 bases between. Drawing the rest from reference TRBV19 and TRBJ2-2, the complete variable domain is DGGITQSPKYLFRKEGQNVTLSCEQNLNHDAMYWYRQDPGQGLRLIYYSQIVNDFQKGDIAEGYSVSREKKESFPLTVTSAQKNPTAFYLCASSIGGGELFFGEGSRLTVL.

The chain is built from TRBV5-4 and TRBJ1-6; 7 bases are shared with TRBD1. Germline V gene sequence: CDR1 SGHNT, CDR2 YYREEE (reference sequence). V lost 0 bases and J lost 9; bases outside the gene matches: 6. This CDR3 has 15 amino acids. In DNA form, the CDR3 reads TGTGCCAGCAGCTTGGAGGTCAGGGGGGGTTCACCCCTCCACTTT. Its translation is CASSLEVRGGSPLHF.

J is TRBJ1-1 and V is TRBV10-1; D call uncertain. The ends were cut back, 0 bases at V and 2 bases at J, with 7 bases in the middle. Germline V gene sequence: CDR1 WNHNN, CDR2 SYGVQD (reference sequence). The CDR3 is 14 amino acids. The CDR3: CASSESSDNTEAFF. For the CDR3, the DNA is TGCGCCAGCAGTGAGTCGTCAGATAACACTGAAGCTTTCTTT.

This clone has just a few counts. V is TRBV2 and J is TRBJ2-3, with TRBD2 matching 8 bases. Germline V lookup: CDR1 SNHLY, CDR2 FYNNEI. The CDR3 runs to 15 residues. The trim removed 1 base at V and 4 bases at J, leaving 4 bases unmatched. CDR3 sequence reads: CASSEDAGGPDTQYF. In nucleotides, the CDR3 is TGTGCCAGCAGTGAAGACGCGGGGGGTCCAGATACGCAGTATTTT. Full variable domain (remainder filled in from reference TRBV2 and TRBJ2-3): EPEVTQTPSHQVTQMGQEVILRCVPISNHLYFYWYRQILGQKVEFLVSFYNNEISEKSEIFDDQFSVERPDGSNFTLKIRSTKLEDSAMYFCASSEDAGGPDTQYFGPGTRLTVL.

This chain uses TRBV28 with TRBJ1-5, with D possibly being TRBD1 (5 bases). This CDR3 has 17 amino acids. The germline gives CDR1 MDHEN, CDR2 SYDVKM. The ends were cut back, 5 bases at V and 0 bases at J, with 17 bases in the middle. The CDR3 loop reads CASSRGQGRGSNQPQHF. The CDR3 coding sequence is TGTGCCAGCAGTCGGGGCCAGGGTAGGGGTAGCAATCAGCCCCAGCATTTT. Combining the CDR3 with reference TRBV28 and TRBJ1-5 gives the whole variable domain DVKVTQSSRYLVKRTGEKVFLECVQDMDHENMFWYRQDPGLGLRLIYFSYDVKMKEKGDIPEGYSVSREKKERFSLILESASTNQTSMYLCASSRGQGRGSNQPQHFGDGTRLSIL.

This rearrangement joins TRBV28 to TRBJ1-6, with 8 nucleotides matching TRBD1. Per germline, CDR1 MDHEN and CDR2 SYDVKM. The V segment lost 6 bases and the J segment 7 bases; nucleotides outside the gene matches: 5. This CDR3 is 14 amino acids long. Here the CDR3 DNA reads TGTGCCAGCAGCTCAGGGGGCTCGAATTCACCCCTCCACTTT. This gives the protein CASSSGGSNSPLHF.

J is TRBJ2-2 and V is TRBV7-2, with D unresolved. V was shortened by 5 bases and J by 7 bases, with 8 bases between the two germline ends. CDR1 and CDR2 (germline): SGHTA, FQGNSA. The CDR3 is made up of 12 amino acids. The CDR3 bases are TGTGCCAGCAGCCAGTATAGCGGGGAGCTGTTTTTT. This gives the protein CASSQYSGELFF.

The chain recombines TRBV7-6 with TRBJ2-1, with 8 bases identical to TRBD1. Unmatched junction bases numbered 14, after V lost 7 bases and J lost 3 bases. This CDR3 has 17 residues. Germline CDR1 and CDR2: SGHVS and FNYEAQ. In DNA form, the CDR3 reads TGTGCCAGCACCAAGAGCCCCAGACAGGGGATCTACAATGAGCAGTTCTTC. This translates into CASTKSPRQGIYNEQFF.

J is TRBJ2-1 and V is TRBV4-2, with 9 bases that match TRBD1. Germline V CDR1 and CDR2: LGHNA, YNFKEQ. Trimming cost V 4 bases and J 10 bases; bases outside gene matches: 11. There are 15 residues in the CDR3. The CDR3 bases are TGTGCCAGCAGCCCAGGGAACAGGGGGCTCGAGGAGCAGTTCTTC. This sequence encodes CASSPGNRGLEEQFF.

This clone was seen a handful of times. The chain carries TRBV15 and TRBJ2-6; D remains ambiguous. V dropped 0 bases and J dropped 0 bases, with 3 bases sitting between them. Germline CDR1 reads LNHNV; CDR2 reads YYDKDF (reference sequence). CDR3 length: 15 residues. The CDR3 nucleotides are TGTGCCACCAGCAGAGACAACTCTGGGGCCAACGTCCTGACTTTC. This encodes CATSRDNSGANVLTF.

The chain has TRBV4-2 and TRBJ2-2; 13 bases align to TRBD2. The germline CDR1 and CDR2 sequences are LGHNA and YNFKEQ. The CDR3 runs to 16 residues. With V trimmed by 2 bases and J by 5 bases, 2 bases remained unmatched. DNA of the CDR3: TGTGCCAGCAGCCAACTACTAGCGGGGGGGACCGGGGAGCTGTTTTTT. Its protein is CASSQLLAGGTGELFF.

V gene TRBV9 combines with J gene TRBJ2-5; 7 bases are a match to TRBD2. Per germline, CDR1 SGDLS and CDR2 YYNGEE. The CDR3 runs 15 residues. The J segment lost 5 bases and the V segment lost 4 bases, leaving 11 bases of the junction unmatched. The CDR3 coding sequence is TGTGCCAGCAGCCTCGACTCAGGGAGGGGTGAGACCCAGTACTTC. It translates to CASSLDSGRGETQYF.

The chain is built from TRBV5-1 and TRBJ1-4; D remains ambiguous. Germline-derived CDR1 and CDR2 are SGHRS and YFSETQ. This CDR3 contains 15 residues. The ends were cut back, 0 bases at V and 0 bases at J, with 6 bases in the middle. CDR3 coding DNA: TGCGCCAGCAGCTTGGGGGCTACAACTAATGAAAAACTGTTTTTT. Its translation: CASSLGATTNEKLFF.

This rearrangement joins TRBV4-2 to TRBJ2-1; 9 bases match TRBD2. The CDR3 extends over 14 amino acids. Germline V gives CDR1 LGHNA, CDR2 YNFKEQ. J was trimmed by 4 bases and V by 4 bases; bases with no gene match: 2. Here the CDR3 DNA reads TGTGCCAGCAGCCCCAGCGGGGGGTACAATGAGCAGTTCTTC. Translated: CASSPSGGYNEQFF.

The chain has TRBV13 and TRBJ1-2, with 7 bases fitting TRBD1. The V segment lost 5 bases and the J segment 4 bases; nucleotides outside the gene matches: 13. The CDR3 sequence is 16 residues long. CDR1 PRHDT and CDR2 FYEKMQ come from the germline V gene (reference sequence). Here the CDR3 DNA reads TGTGCCAGCAGCAAACGGACAGGCTCCCTTGCCTATGGCTACACCTTC. Protein product: CASSKRTGSLAYGYTF.

The chain recombines TRBV6-1 with TRBJ2-3, with D possibly matching TRBD1 (5 bases). The germline CDR1 and CDR2 sequences are MNHNS and SASEGT. CDR3 length: 15 amino acids. V lost 3 bases and J lost 1, with 11 bases in between. The CDR3: CASSDLTTGTDTQYF. As DNA, the CDR3 is TGTGCCAGCAGTGACCTCACGACAGGCACAGATACGCAGTATTTT.

The chain combines TRBV9 with TRBJ1-1; D not certain. Trimming pared 3 bases from V and 0 bases from J, leaving 6 bases between. CDR3 length equals 13 residues. In germline, CDR1 is SGDLS, CDR2 YYNGEE. CDR3 protein: CASSAELNTEAFF. In DNA, the CDR3 is TGTGCCAGCAGCGCTGAATTGAACACTGAAGCTTTCTTT.

A word on this clone: This same CDR3 is encoded by further DNA sequences in the sample. The rearrangement uses TRBV7-2 and TRBJ1-6; TRBD1 agrees at 7 bases. V shed 5 bases, J shed 7 bases, and the junction held 5 bases outside the gene matches. The germline gives CDR1 SGHTA, CDR2 FQGNSA. The CDR3 is 14 residues long. The CDR3 nucleotides are TGTGCCAGCAGCCCAGGACAGGCCAATTCACCCCTCCACTTT. Encoded protein: CASSPGQANSPLHF.

In DNA form, the CDR3 reads TGCGCCAGCAGCCAAGTACCTCGCGACAGGTCCTACGAGCAGTACTTC. It encodes CASSQVPRDRSYEQYF. This rearrangement joins TRBV4-1 to TRBJ2-7, with D possibly matching TRBD1 (6 bases). CDR3 length: 16 amino acids. Trimming left V 1 base short and J 1 base short, with 14 bases between. The germline CDR1 and CDR2 sequences are MGHRA and YSYEKL.

A single count supports this clone. This rearrangement joins TRBV29-1 to TRBJ2-5, with 8 bases that match TRBD1. The J segment lost 4 bases and the V segment lost 0 bases, leaving 7 bases of the junction unmatched. The germline CDR1 and CDR2 sequences are SQVTM and ANQGSEA. The CDR3 spans 15 residues. CDR3: CSVEDRQGARETQYF. CDR3 sequence (DNA): TGCAGCGTTGAAGATCGGCAGGGGGCCAGAGAGACCCAGTACTTC.